Below are 8 T cell receptor beta chains sequenced from a single sample in a study of T-cell memory formation after mild COVID-19. Via MiXCR, TCRdb re-called the 5' RACE reads, giving one row per CDR3 protein. The sample records around 370,000 distinct CDR3 sequences, approximately 21% being singletons. The specimen sequenced was PBMCs or a T cell subset sorted from them (not recorded which). Receptor source: an adult woman who had mild COVID-19 (a few samples of this study predate the infection). Cell type and time point are not known.

V is TRBV29-1 and J is TRBJ2-7, with D maybe TRBD1 (6 bases). The CDR3 spans 13 residues. Germline V lookup: CDR1 SQVTM, CDR2 ANQGSEA. Trimming removed 4 bases at V and 3 bases at J, with 13 bases between. Here the CDR3 reads CSVGGGEGYEQYF. The CDR3 DNA reads as TGCAGCGTTGGAGGGGGAGAGGGCTACGAGCAGTACTTC.

The chain links TRBV7-3 to TRBJ1-1; D gene unclear. The CDR3 sequence is 13 residues long. The V gene's germline CDR1 is SGHTA and CDR2 FQGTGA. Trimming pared 5 bases from V and 5 bases from J, leaving 12 bases between. In nucleotides, the CDR3 is TGTGCCAGCAGCAACAATGGTGGGACTGAAGCTTTCTTT. Its protein product is CASSNNGGTEAFF. Full variable domain (rest looked up from reference TRBV7-3 and TRBJ1-1): GAGVSQTPSNKVTEKGKYVELRCDPISGHTALYWYRQSLGQGPEFLIYFQGTGAADDSGLPNDRFFAVRPEGSVSTLKIQRTERGDSAVYLCASSNNGGTEAFFGQGTRLTVV.

This clonotype was detected ten times or more. The V and J genes are TRBV12-3 or TRBV12-4 and TRBJ2-7; D possibly uses TRBD1 or TRBD2 (5 bases each). CDR3 length: 13 amino acids. With 4 bases removed from V and 3 bases from J, the gap between germline ends came to 10 bases. CDR3 sequence (DNA): TGTGCCAGCAGTTCGGGGCAAGTCTACGAGCAGTACTTC. Its translation is CASSSGQVYEQYF.

In the case of this clonotype: Compared with germline, one end of the junction differs, possibly owing to a read error. The V and J genes are TRBV12-3 or TRBV12-4 and TRBJ2-7; D is perhaps TRBD2 (6 bases). This CDR3 region has 16 residues. The CDR3 is CASRLGGGMVDYEQYF. CDR3 nucleotides: TGTGCCAGCAGGTTAGGTGGCGGGATGGTTGACTACGAGCAGTACTTC.

This clonotype was detected only a few times. CDR3 DNA sequence: TGTGCCAGCAGTTTCCCGAGTGAGCAGTTCTTC. Amino acid sequence: CASSFPSEQFF. The chain uses TRBV12-3 or TRBV12-4 and TRBJ2-1; unclear D gene. This CDR3 has 11 residues. The V gene lost 3 bases and the J gene lost 9 bases, with 6 bases spanning the gap.

This clonotype was observed a handful of times. The rearrangement links TRBV18 to TRBJ1-6; D unresolved. The CDR3 has 15 residues. V was trimmed by 3 bases and J by 9 bases, leaving 15 bases between them. Germline V gene lookup returns CDR1 KGHSH and CDR2 LQKENI. Written as DNA, the CDR3 is TGTGCCAGCTCACCCGGGAGGGAAGCCGGTTCACCCCTCCACTTT. It is translated as CASSPGREAGSPLHF.

This clonotype was observed a handful of times. V gene TRBV5-6 combines with J gene TRBJ2-6; D uncertain. Germline CDR1 is SGHDT and CDR2 is YYEEEE. The CDR3 totals 20 residues. The germline V and J ends were trimmed by 0 bases and 0 bases, with 19 bases remaining between them. The CDR3 loop reads CASSLASQILISSGANVLTF. For the CDR3, the DNA is TGTGCCAGCAGCTTGGCCTCCCAGATCCTCATAAGCTCTGGGGCCAACGTCCTGACTTTC.

The V call is TRBV7-9, the J call TRBJ2-1, with 7 bases fitting TRBD1. Trimming removed 0 bases from V and 3 bases from J; junction bases left unmatched: 5. The CDR3 has 16 amino acids. The germline gives CDR1 SEHNR, CDR2 FQNEAQ (reference sequence). CDR3 bases: TGTGCCAGCAGCTTAGCCGACAGGGTTCTCTACAATGAGCAGTTCTTC. Its translation: CASSLADRVLYNEQFF.